This T cell receptor (beta chain) was identified in a study of T cell responses to AZD1222 COVID-19 vaccine. A remark on this clone: The antigen is unknown.

Study-wide points: Mostly white British, mostly female donors; authors suggested clonal diversity may be underestimated.

The repertoire was sequenced with immunoSEQ multiplex PCR; TCRdb's copy has only in-frame clones and lacks some. The table records 170,000 or so clones, roughly nine tenths of them present only once. This clonotype was obtained from an adult in good health. Sample: peripheral blood, taken on day 0 of AZD1222 vaccination.

This CDR3 reads CASSEGDTRNSPLHF. CDR3 DNA sequence: TGTGCCAGCAGTGAAGGGGACACTCGTAATTCACCCCTCCACTTT. This chain joins TRBV6-1 and TRBJ1-6; TRBD1 might be the D (6 bases). Trimming took off 1 base at V and 6 bases at J, with 10 bases between the two ends. This CDR3 comprises 15 residues. Germline lookup yields CDR1 MNHNS and CDR2 SASEGT.